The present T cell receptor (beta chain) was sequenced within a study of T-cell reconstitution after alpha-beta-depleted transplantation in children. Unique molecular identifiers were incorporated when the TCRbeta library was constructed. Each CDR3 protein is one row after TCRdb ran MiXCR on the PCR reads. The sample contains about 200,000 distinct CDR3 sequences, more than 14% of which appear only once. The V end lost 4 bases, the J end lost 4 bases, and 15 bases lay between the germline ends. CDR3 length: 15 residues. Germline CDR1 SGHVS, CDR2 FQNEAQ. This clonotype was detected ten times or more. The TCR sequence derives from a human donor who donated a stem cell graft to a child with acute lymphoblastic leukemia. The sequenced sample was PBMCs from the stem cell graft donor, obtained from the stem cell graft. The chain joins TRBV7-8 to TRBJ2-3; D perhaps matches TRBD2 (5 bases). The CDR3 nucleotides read TGTGCCAGCAGCTCATATACGAGGGCCCCAGATACGCAGTATTTT. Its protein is CASSSYTRAPDTQYF.